This is a list of T cell receptor beta chains from one sample in a study of CD8+ T cells in alopecia areata. The protocol was immunoSEQ multiplex PCR, while the TCRdb copy is restricted to in-frame clones and leaves out a portion. The profile shows 110,000 or so clones, approximately 55% of them singletons. The source was CD4+ T cells sorted from blood, collected at week 24, from a patient treated with tofacitinib. The receptors were gathered from a human donor with alopecia areata. Each CDR3 is given with its conserved first and last residue. Fields, in order: V gene, J gene, CDR3 protein.

v_gene: TRBV19
j_gene: TRBJ2-6
CDR3aa: CASLLQRDRDGANVLTF

v_gene: TRBV7-2
j_gene: TRBJ2-7
CDR3aa: CASSPVGTPYYEQYF

v_gene: TRBV23-1
j_gene: TRBJ1-2
CDR3aa: CASSLWDGYTF

v_gene: TRBV5-1
j_gene: TRBJ2-7
CDR3aa: CASSPMTMASYEQYF

v_gene: TRBV4-1
j_gene: TRBJ2-5
CDR3aa: CASSQPGRGETQYF

v_gene: TRBV7-2
j_gene: TRBJ2-1
CDR3aa: CASSLELAAYNEQFF

v_gene: TRBV2
j_gene: TRBJ2-3
CDR3aa: CASSEQGAVGTDTQYF

v_gene: TRBV29-1
j_gene: TRBJ1-2
CDR3aa: CSAEANYGYTF

v_gene: TRBV29-1
j_gene: TRBJ2-1
CDR3aa: CSVEAQRGYNEQFF

v_gene: TRBV2
j_gene: TRBJ2-3
CDR3aa: CASSATRGHGADTQYF

v_gene: TRBV4-3
j_gene: TRBJ2-5
CDR3aa: CASSQATGSGDQYF

v_gene: TRBV30
j_gene: TRBJ2-7
CDR3aa: CAWSKSGAPSYEQYF

v_gene: TRBV11-2
j_gene: TRBJ2-1
CDR3aa: CASSLSGTYNEQFF

v_gene: TRBV5-1
j_gene: TRBJ2-4
CDR3aa: CASSKGEIVDIQYF

v_gene: TRBV30
j_gene: TRBJ1-2
CDR3aa: CAWRPNSNYGYTF

v_gene: TRBV4-1
j_gene: TRBJ2-3
CDR3aa: CASSQAGGGTDTQYF

v_gene: TRBV5-1
j_gene: TRBJ1-2
CDR3aa: CASSLSGYGYTF

v_gene: TRBV29-1
j_gene: TRBJ2-7
CDR3aa: CSAGTGGHEQYF

v_gene: TRBV30
j_gene: TRBJ1-5
CDR3aa: CAWNLQGAGYQPQHF

v_gene: TRBV29-1
j_gene: TRBJ2-3
CDR3aa: CSVGGGRTGTDTQYF

v_gene: TRBV7-9
j_gene: TRBJ2-7
CDR3aa: CASSSLGYEQYF

v_gene: TRBV27
j_gene: TRBJ1-2
CDR3aa: CASRRDRSYGYTF

v_gene: TRBV4-2
j_gene: TRBJ1-1
CDR3aa: CASSQDYIGRNTEAFF

v_gene: TRBV4-1
j_gene: TRBJ1-2
CDR3aa: CASSQDWSNRGLGGYTF

v_gene: TRBV4-3
j_gene: TRBJ1-4
CDR3aa: CASSFRREREKLFF

v_gene: TRBV29-1
j_gene: TRBJ1-4
CDR3aa: CSARGVDEKLFF

v_gene: TRBV2
j_gene: TRBJ2-7
CDR3aa: CASSEKSTAAYEQYF

v_gene: TRBV2
j_gene: TRBJ2-7
CDR3aa: CASSVRLTYEQYF

v_gene: TRBV28
j_gene: TRBJ1-1
CDR3aa: CASSLGGTNTEAFF

v_gene: TRBV5-6
j_gene: TRBJ2-1
CDR3aa: CASSLWANGVQFF

v_gene: TRBV30
j_gene: TRBJ2-7
CDR3aa: CAWRRDNSYEQYF

v_gene: TRBV27
j_gene: TRBJ2-3
CDR3aa: CASSFLSADTQYF

v_gene: TRBV29-1
j_gene: TRBJ1-1
CDR3aa: CSAEQAMNTEAFF

v_gene: TRBV5-6
j_gene: TRBJ1-2
CDR3aa: CASSLIEGHGYTF

v_gene: TRBV18
j_gene: TRBJ1-2
CDR3aa: CASSPRTGGFETYGYTF